This entry lists 18 T cell receptor beta chains sequenced from one sample in a study of blood T cell repertoires in COVID-19. Profiling relied on immunoSEQ multiplex PCR, and the TCRdb table lists in-frame clones only, not all of them. The sample lists a few hundred thousand clones, 90% occurring once. Sequenced input: PBMCs or T cells enriched from blood (not recorded which). The receptors shown here come from a young man who had been exposed to COVID-19.

V usage is TRBV11-2 and J usage is TRBJ1-6, with 10 bases fitting TRBD1. Germline CDR1 reads SGHAT; CDR2 reads FQNNGV. This CDR3 contains 15 residues. J gave up 7 bases and V 5 bases, and 5 bases lay outside the gene matches. CDR3 sequence: CASSQETGGNSPLHF. The CDR3 nucleotides read TGTGCCAGCAGCCAGGAGACAGGGGGCAATTCACCCCTCCACTTT. Full variable domain (remainder filled in from reference TRBV11-2 and TRBJ1-6): EAGVAQSPRYKIIEKRQSVAFWCNPISGHATLYWYQQILGQGPKLLIQFQNNGVVDDSQLPKDRFSAERLKGVDSTLKIQPAKLEDSAVYLCASSQETGGNSPLHFGNGTRLTVT.

V is TRBV5-1 and J is TRBJ1-2; possible D gene TRBD1, 5 bases. V was trimmed by 0 bases and J by 3 bases, leaving 12 bases between them. The CDR3 sequence is 15 residues long. CDR1 SGHRS and CDR2 YFSETQ come from the germline V gene. The CDR3: CASSLATARYYGYTF. DNA for the CDR3: TGCGCCAGCAGCTTGGCGACAGCACGGTACTATGGCTACACCTTC.

J is TRBJ1-2 and V is TRBV12-3 or TRBV12-4; D perhaps matches TRBD1 (6 bases). Trimming removed 6 bases at V and 4 bases at J, with 12 bases between. The CDR3 is 13 amino acids. The CDR3 DNA reads TGTGCCAGCAGGCAAACAGGGTTCTATGGCTACACCTTC. As protein: CASRQTGFYGYTF.

The chain couples TRBV4-2 to TRBJ2-3; D gene ambiguous. Between the trimmed V and J ends, which lost 1 base and 0 bases, there was a span of 11 bases. Germline V gives CDR1 LGHNA, CDR2 YNFKEQ. The length of the CDR3 is 16 residues. The CDR3 DNA sequence: TGTGCCAGCAGCCAAGGCGCGGTTACTAGCACAGATACGCAGTATTTT. As protein: CASSQGAVTSTDTQYF.

V usage is TRBV7-8 and J usage is TRBJ2-7; TRBD2 agrees at 9 bases. Trimming at V came to 6 bases and at J to 5 bases, leaving 11 bases not matched to a gene. The CDR3 totals 15 residues. Germline lookup yields CDR1 SGHVS and CDR2 FQNEAQ. The CDR3: CASSEVCGGAHEQYF. The CDR3 nucleotides are TGTGCCAGCAGTGAGGTTTGCGGGGGGGCCCACGAGCAGTACTTC. Variable domain in full (rest from reference TRBV7-8 and TRBJ2-7): GAGVSQSPRYKVAKRGQDVALRCDPISGHVSLFWYQQALGQGPEFLTYFQNEAQLDKSGLPSDRFFAERPEGSVSTLKIQRTQQEDSAVYLCASSEVCGGAHEQYFGPGTRLTVT.

CDR3 in DNA: TGTGCCTGGAGTGTAAGGACAGAGGCCCCATGGCAGTACTTC. Residues: CAWSVRTEAPWQYF. V and J are TRBV30 and TRBJ2-7, with D possibly being TRBD1 (6 bases). The CDR3 extends over 14 amino acids. Trimming took 0 bases from V and 9 from J, leaving 18 bases between them. Germline loops: CDR1 GTSNPN, CDR2 SVGIG (reference sequence).

This rearrangement joins TRBV5-1 to TRBJ2-5; D gene uncertain. Deletions cut 4 bases from V and 5 bases from J, with 12 bases between. This CDR3 is built from 13 residues. CDR1 is SGHRS, CDR2 YFSETQ, per germline. Here the CDR3 DNA reads TGCGCCAGCAGCCCCGGCGGTGGGGAGACCCAGTACTTC. Protein: CASSPGGGETQYF.

CDR3 protein: CASSGPPGLAGGDLQGQFF. The CDR3 DNA sequence: TGTGCCAGCAGTGGCCCTCCGGGACTAGCGGGGGGGGACCTTCAGGGGCAGTTCTTC. The rearrangement links TRBV2 to TRBJ2-1, with 16 bases that match TRBD2. Trimming cost V 4 bases and J 12 bases; bases outside gene matches: 18. The CDR3 has 19 amino acids. Germline values: CDR1 SNHLY, CDR2 FYNNEI.

The rearrangement uses TRBV6-5 and TRBJ1-2; maybe TRBD1 (6 bases). The germline V and J ends were trimmed by 7 bases and 5 bases, with 20 bases remaining between them. There are 15 residues in the CDR3. Germline loops: CDR1 MNHEY, CDR2 SVGAGI. The CDR3 loop is CASNPGGADPYGYTF. CDR3 nucleotides: TGTGCCAGCAACCCGGGGGGGGCCGATCCTTATGGCTACACCTTC.

V gene TRBV18 combines with J gene TRBJ2-5, with D hard to call. CDR1 and CDR2 (germline): KGHSH, LQKENI. V shed 5 bases and J shed 2 bases, with 6 bases lying between them. This CDR3 has 12 residues. The CDR3 spells CASSAAQETQYF. The DNA of the CDR3 is TGTGCCAGCTCAGCGGCACAAGAGACCCAGTACTTC.

The chain carries TRBV11-3 and TRBJ1-3, with a possible D match to TRBD1 (6 bases). The CDR3 has 12 residues. From germline, CDR1 is SGHNT and CDR2 YENEEA. V dropped 7 bases and J dropped 2 bases, with 6 bases sitting between them. The chain's CDR3 is CASKGAGNTIYF. CDR3 DNA sequence: TGTGCCAGCAAGGGGGCTGGAAACACCATATATTTT.

The genes are TRBV12-5 and TRBJ1-1, with TRBD1 matching over 11 bases. Germline V gene sequence: CDR1 LGHNT, CDR2 FRNRAP. V lost 0 bases to trimming and J lost 1 base; unmatched junction nucleotides: 7. This CDR3 contains 18 residues. CDR3 DNA sequence: TGTGCTAGTGGTTTGGTACGAGGGGACAGGGGGTGGAACACTGAAGCTTTCTTT. Its translation: CASGLVRGDRGWNTEAFF. Variable domain in full (rest from reference TRBV12-5 and TRBJ1-1): DARVTQTPRHKVTEMGQEVTMRCQPILGHNTVFWYRQTMMQGLELLAYFRNRAPLDDSGMPKDRFSAEMPDATLATLKIQPSEPRDSAVYFCASGLVRGDRGWNTEAFFGQGTRLTVV.

The V gene is TRBV29-1, the J gene TRBJ2-3, with a tentative D call TRBD2 (6 bases). The CDR3 covers 13 residues. CDR1 and CDR2 (germline): SQVTM, ANQGSEA. V gave up 1 base and J gave up 6 bases, with 11 bases separating them. CDR3 nucleotides: TGCAGCGTTGAAGGGTCCAGCGGGGATACGCAGTATTTT. Its translation is CSVEGSSGDTQYF.

The J gene is TRBJ2-1, the V gene TRBV6-4; no definite D call. CDR3 size: 13 residues. The germline V gene encodes CDR1 MRHNA and CDR2 SNTAGT. Trimming left V 10 bases short and J 2 bases short, with 12 bases between. For the CDR3, the DNA is TGTGCCACCTCAGACACAACCTACAATGAGCAGTTCTTC. Its protein is CATSDTTYNEQFF.

The chain employs TRBV9 and TRBJ1-3, with 10 bases lining up with TRBD1. Trimming cost V 2 bases and J 4 bases; bases outside gene matches: 3. CDR1 and CDR2 from the germline V gene are SGDLS and YYNGEE. The CDR3 is made up of 15 amino acids. The CDR3 spells CASSVGTGEGNTIYF. The CDR3 DNA sequence: TGTGCCAGCAGCGTCGGGACAGGGGAGGGAAACACCATATATTTT.

For the CDR3, the DNA is TGCGCCAGCAGCCCAATGTGGACAGGGCCGAATGAGCAGTTCTTC. Protein product: CASSPMWTGPNEQFF. V gene TRBV5-1 combines with J gene TRBJ2-1; 8 nucleotides align to TRBD1. V lost 4 bases and J lost 7; bases outside the gene matches: 10. The CDR3 loop spans 15 amino acids. The germline gives CDR1 SGHRS, CDR2 YFSETQ. Supplemented by reference TRBV5-1 and TRBJ2-1, the full variable domain reads KAGVTQTPRYLIKTRGQQVTLSCSPISGHRSVSWYQQTPGQGLQFLFEYFSETQRNKGNFPGRFSGRQFSNSRSEMNVSTLELGDSALYLCASSPMWTGPNEQFFGPGTRLTVL.

The rearrangement uses TRBV30 and TRBJ2-1; 13 nucleotides agree with TRBD2. V lost 5 bases, J lost 9 bases, and 7 bases stayed unmatched. The CDR3 has 14 residues. Germline CDR1 GTSNPN, CDR2 SVGIG (reference sequence). The CDR3: CAWGTSGGVGEQFF. CDR3 coding DNA: TGTGCCTGGGGTACTAGCGGGGGGGTCGGTGAGCAGTTCTTC.

This chain links TRBV6-2 or TRBV6-3 with TRBJ1-1, with D possibly being TRBD1 (5 bases). V was cut by 4 bases and J by 2 bases, with 17 bases left in between. Germline V CDR1 and CDR2: MNHEY, SVGEGT. This CDR3 region has 16 residues. CDR3 sequence reads: CASSSPHDRINTEAFF. As DNA, the CDR3 is TGTGCCAGCAGTTCCCCTCACGACAGAATAAACACTGAAGCTTTCTTT.